This record covers a single T cell receptor (beta chain). Source study methods: Using reference gene primer amplification, nucleated cell counts were estimated. Generated by immunoSEQ multiplex PCR, the TCRdb table keeps only in-frame clones and is missing some. V, J and clone size are those of that table, while D and trimming were read from the DNA. The repertoire holds about 36,000 clones, with 90% as singletons. This record comes from a study of blood T cell repertoires in COVID-19. V was clipped by 2 bases and J by 1 base, with 5 bases between them. CDR1 is SGHAT and CDR2 is FQNNGV in the germline V gene. This CDR3 contains 13 residues.

The clonotype originates from a human donor in a cohort sampled during active COVID-19. Sample: peripheral blood. The chain is built from TRBV11-2 and TRBJ2-5, with D uncertain. This CDR3 is CASSLSPQETQYF. The CDR3 coding sequence is TGTGCCAGCAGCTTAAGCCCCCAAGAGACCCAGTACTTC.